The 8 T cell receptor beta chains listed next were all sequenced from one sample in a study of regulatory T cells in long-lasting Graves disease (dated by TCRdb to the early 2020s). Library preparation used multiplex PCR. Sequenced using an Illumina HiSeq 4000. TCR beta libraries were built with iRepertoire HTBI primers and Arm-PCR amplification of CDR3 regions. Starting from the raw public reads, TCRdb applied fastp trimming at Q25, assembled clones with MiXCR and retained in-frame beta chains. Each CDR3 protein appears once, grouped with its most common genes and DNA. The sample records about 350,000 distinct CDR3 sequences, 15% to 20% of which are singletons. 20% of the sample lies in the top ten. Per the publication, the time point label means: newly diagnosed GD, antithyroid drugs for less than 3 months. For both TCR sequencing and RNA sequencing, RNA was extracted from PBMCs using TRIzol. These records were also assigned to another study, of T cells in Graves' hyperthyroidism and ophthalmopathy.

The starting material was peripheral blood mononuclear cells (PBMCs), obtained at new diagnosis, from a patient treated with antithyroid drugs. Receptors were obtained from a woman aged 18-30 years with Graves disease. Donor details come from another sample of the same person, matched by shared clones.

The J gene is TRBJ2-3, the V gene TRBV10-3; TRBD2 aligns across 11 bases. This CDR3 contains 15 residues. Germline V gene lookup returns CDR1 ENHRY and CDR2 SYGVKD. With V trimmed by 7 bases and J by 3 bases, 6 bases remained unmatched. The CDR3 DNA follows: TGTGCCATCACCTCTAGCGGGGGGCGGACAGATACGCAGTATTTT. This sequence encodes CAITSSGGRTDTQYF.

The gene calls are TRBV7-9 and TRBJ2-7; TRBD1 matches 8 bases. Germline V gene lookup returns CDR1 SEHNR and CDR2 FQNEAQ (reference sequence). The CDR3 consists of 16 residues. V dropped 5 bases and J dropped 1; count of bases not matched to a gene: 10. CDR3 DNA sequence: TGTGCCAGCAGCGGCGCCGGACAGGGATATTCCTACGAGCAGTACTTC. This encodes CASSGAGQGYSYEQYF.

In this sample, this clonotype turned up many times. CDR3 sequence (DNA): TGTGCCAGCAGCCAACAGGGTGTCGGCACTGAAGCTTTCTTT. It is translated as CASSQQGVGTEAFF. The chain links TRBV16 to TRBJ1-1; D perhaps matches TRBD1 (5 bases). Trimming shortened V by 2 bases and J by 4 bases, and 11 bases separated the two germline ends. The CDR3 is 14 residues long. Germline V lookup: CDR1 KGHSY, CDR2 FQNENV.

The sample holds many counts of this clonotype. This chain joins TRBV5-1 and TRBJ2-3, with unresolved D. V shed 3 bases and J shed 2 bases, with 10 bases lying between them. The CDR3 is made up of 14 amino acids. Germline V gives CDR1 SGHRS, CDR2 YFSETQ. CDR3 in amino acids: CASSSAEVTDTQYF. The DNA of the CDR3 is TGCGCCAGCAGCTCGGCTGAGGTCACAGATACGCAGTATTTT. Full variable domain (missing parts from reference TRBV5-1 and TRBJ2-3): KAGVTQTPRYLIKTRGQQVTLSCSPISGHRSVSWYQQTPGQGLQFLFEYFSETQRNKGNFPGRFSGRQFSNSRSEMNVSTLELGDSALYLCASSSAEVTDTQYFGPGTRLTVL.

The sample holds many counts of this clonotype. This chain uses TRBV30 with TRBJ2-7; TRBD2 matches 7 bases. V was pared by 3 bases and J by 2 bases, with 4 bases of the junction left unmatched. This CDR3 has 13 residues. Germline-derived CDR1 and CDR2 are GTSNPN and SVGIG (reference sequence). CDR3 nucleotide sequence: TGTGCCTGGAGCGGCGGGGGTCCCTACGAGCAGTACTTC. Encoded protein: CAWSGGGPYEQYF.

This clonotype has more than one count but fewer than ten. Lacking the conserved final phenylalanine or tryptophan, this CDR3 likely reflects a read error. The CDR3 DNA sequence: TGCAGTGCCTTTGGGCTAGCGGGCTACAATGAGCAGTTCTCC. Translated: CSAFGLAGYNEQFS. The rearrangement joins TRBV20-1 to TRBJ2-1, with 8 bases that match TRBD2. Looked up from germline, CDR1 is DFQATT and CDR2 is SNEGSKA (reference sequence). V lost 6 bases, J lost 3 bases, and 7 bases stayed unmatched. The CDR3 runs 14 residues.

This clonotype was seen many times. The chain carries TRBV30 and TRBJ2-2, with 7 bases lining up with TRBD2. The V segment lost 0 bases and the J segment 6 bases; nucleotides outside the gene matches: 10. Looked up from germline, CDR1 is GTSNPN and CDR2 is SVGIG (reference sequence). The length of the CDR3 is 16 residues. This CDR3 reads CAWSVPSGRSPGELFF. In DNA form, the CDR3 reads TGTGCCTGGAGTGTACCCTCCGGGAGGTCCCCCGGGGAGCTGTTTTTT.

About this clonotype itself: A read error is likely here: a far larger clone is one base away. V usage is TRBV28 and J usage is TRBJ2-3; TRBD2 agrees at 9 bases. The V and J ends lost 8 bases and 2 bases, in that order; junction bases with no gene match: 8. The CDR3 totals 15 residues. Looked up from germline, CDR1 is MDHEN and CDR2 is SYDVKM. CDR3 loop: CASRPSGAHTDTQYF. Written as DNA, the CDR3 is TGTGCCAGCCGCCCTAGCGGGGCCCACACAGATACGCAGTATTTT.